Listed below are T cell receptor beta chains from one sample, sequenced in a study of tumor-infiltrating lymphocytes in primary liver carcinoma. TCRdb re-called the multiplex PCR reads with MiXCR, one entry per CDR3 protein. The sample comprises just over 300,000 distinct CDR3 sequences, approximately 58% of which are singletons, and over 15% rests with the top ten. The specimen was peripheral blood. The receptor set was obtained from a woman between 25 and 40 years old with primary liver carcinoma and hepatitis B virus infection. Each CDR3 is given with its conserved first and last residue. A D gene is named only where the DNA matches it firmly. Size tells how often a clone was seen (once, few, many) or the class of an expanded clone, and some rows leave it out.

>TRBV12-3/TRBV12-4|TRBJ1-1|.|.
CASSSANDEAFF
TGTGCCAGCAGTTCTGCGAACGATGAAGCTTTCTTT
>TRBV11-2|TRBJ1-4|.|.
CASSFGICGELFF
TGTGCCAGCAGCTTTGGGATATGCGGGGAACTGTTTTTT
>TRBV28|TRBJ2-2|once|TRBD2
CASSSPGGTGELFF
TGTGCCAGCAGTTCCCCGGGGGGTACCGGGGAGCTGTTTTTT
>TRBV12-3/TRBV12-4|TRBJ2-7|.|.
CASSLIGPGEQYF
TGTGCCAGCAGCTTGATAGGGCCAGGCGAGCAGTACTTC
>TRBV11-2|TRBJ2-5|once|TRBD1
CASSLGGPGAGIQETQCF
TGTGCCAGCAGCCTAGGGGGCCCCGGGGCAGGAATCCAAGAGACCCAGTGCTTC
>TRBV6-6|TRBJ1-3|many|.
CASSELWGTIYF
TGTGCCAGCAGCGAACTCTGGGGTACCATATATTTT
>TRBV7-9|TRBJ2-1|.|.
CASTLTALVDEQFF
TGTGCCAGCACCTTGACAGCCTTAGTGGATGAGCAGTTCTTC
>TRBV7-8|TRBJ2-1|.|TRBD2
CASSLRIRGRGANEQFF
TGTGCCAGTAGCTTAAGGATCCGCGGGAGGGGGGCCAATGAGCAGTTCTTC
>TRBV5-1|TRBJ2-6|.|TRBD1
CASSFQPGQGASGANVLTF
TGCGCCAGCAGCTTCCAACCGGGACAGGGGGCTTCTGGGGCCAACGTCCTGACTTTC
>TRBV29-1|TRBJ1-2|.|.
CIVEMRIGGTNYGYTF
TGCATCGTTGAAATGCGAATCGGGGGGACTAACTATGGCTACACCTTC
>TRBV28|TRBJ2-3|.|.
CASSSTRHVGDTQYF
TGTGCCAGCAGTTCCACTCGTCACGTCGGAGATACGCAGTATTTT
>TRBV11-2|TRBJ2-3|many|.
CASSLSHISDTQYF
TGTGCCAGCAGCTTATCTCACATTTCAGATACGCAGTATTTT
>TRBV6-1|TRBJ2-2|few|.
CASKPRGSIRELFF
TGTGCCAGCAAACCTAGGGGTAGTATCCGGGAGCTGTTTTTT
>TRBV11-2|TRBJ1-1|many|.
CASGGAVLNTEAFF
TGTGCCAGCGGGGGGGCAGTTCTGAACACTGAAGCTTTCTTT
>TRBV29-1|TRBJ2-1|many|TRBD2
CSATSGFGSSYNEQFF
TGCAGCGCCACTAGCGGGTTCGGAAGCTCCTACAATGAGCAGTTCTTC
>TRBV6-6|TRBJ1-6|many|.
CASSPGAQVSPLHF
TGTGCCAGCAGCCCGGGGGCGCAAGTATCACCCCTCCACTTT
>TRBV6-6|TRBJ2-7|.|.
CASDRVDREERQYF
TGTGCCAGCGACCGAGTCGACAGGGAGGAACGGCAGTACTTC
>TRBV12-3/TRBV12-4|TRBJ1-6|.|.
CASSLRQNNSPLHF
TGTGCCAGCAGTTTGCGGCAAAACAATTCACCCCTCCACTTT
>TRBV6-6|TRBJ2-7|.|TRBD1
CASSPGTGSRYEQYF
TGTGCCAGCAGTCCGGGGACAGGGAGCCGGTACGAGCAGTACTTC
>TRBV11-2|TRBJ2-2|many|.
CASSFSGTAGELFF
TGTGCCAGCAGCTTCTCAGGTACCGCCGGGGAGCTGTTTTTT
>TRBV12-3/TRBV12-4|TRBJ2-1|many|.
CATRGLGSEQFF
TGTGCCACCAGGGGTCTAGGAAGTGAGCAGTTCTTC
>TRBV30|TRBJ1-5|.|.
CARSIKGGQPQHF
TGTGCCCGGAGTATCAAGGGCGGTCAGCCCCAGCATTTT
>TRBV12-5|TRBJ2-5|.|.
CASGPGNTQETQYF
TGTGCTAGTGGCCCGGGCAACACCCAAGAGACCCAGTACTTC
>TRBV6-5|TRBJ2-1|.|.
CTSSPLGRDNEQFF
TGTACCAGCAGTCCCCTCGGCCGGGACAATGAGCAGTTCTTC
>TRBV4-2|TRBJ2-5|few|.
CASSQVFGGEETQYF
TGTGCCAGCAGCCAAGTGTTCGGGGGCGAAGAGACCCAGTACTTC
>TRBV13|TRBJ2-1|few|TRBD2
CASSVQFGLAGFNEQFF
TGTGCCAGCAGCGTACAGTTTGGACTAGCGGGATTCAATGAGCAGTTCTTC
>TRBV7-8|TRBJ1-2|.|.
CASSLDLGGSGYTF
TGTGCCAGCAGCTTAGATTTGGGGGGCTCTGGCTACACCTTC
>TRBV11-3|TRBJ1-1|.|.
CASSLRGPTEAFF
TGTGCCAGCAGCCTCAGGGGTCCCACTGAAGCTTTCTTT
>TRBV25-1|TRBJ2-7|.|.
CASSESGRKYEQYF
TGTGCCAGCAGTGAATCAGGGAGAAAATACGAGCAGTACTTC
>TRBV5-5|TRBJ1-6|.|.
CASNRGRENSPLHF
TGTGCCAGCAACCGGGGCAGAGAAAATTCACCCCTCCACTTT
>TRBV6-6|TRBJ2-5|many|.
CASSHTVETQYF
TGTGCCAGCAGTCATACGGTAGAGACCCAGTACTTC
>TRBV4-3|TRBJ2-7|few|.
CAISQAMTGLSYEQYF
TGCGCCATCAGCCAAGCGATGACAGGACTCTCCTACGAGCAGTACTTC
>TRBV11-2|TRBJ2-7|.|.
CPSSLNGEQHF
TGTCCCAGCAGCTTGAACGGCGAGCAGCACTTC
>TRBV7-9|TRBJ2-7|.|.
CASSLGAGYEQYF
TGTGCCAGCAGCTTAGGAGCGGGCTACGAGCAGTACTTC
>TRBV12-3/TRBV12-4|TRBJ1-1|.|TRBD1
CASRSPSGQGTEAFF
TGTGCCAGCAGATCCCCCTCGGGACAGGGAACTGAAGCTTTCTTT
>TRBV4-1|TRBJ2-2|.|.
CASSSVGLLNTGELFF
TGCGCCAGCAGCTCGGTCGGACTACTAAACACCGGGGAGCTGTTTTTT
>TRBV11-2|TRBJ2-3|.|TRBD2
CTSSFGTRKDTQYF
TGTACCAGCAGCTTCGGGACTAGGAAGGATACGCAGTATTTT
>TRBV16|TRBJ2-5|few|.
CASSQSRPPGETQYF
TGTGCCAGCAGCCAATCTCGTCCGCCAGGGGAGACCCAGTACTTC
>TRBV28|TRBJ2-5|.|TRBD2
CASSTRTSGKETQYF
TGTGCCAGCAGTACGAGGACTAGCGGAAAAGAGACCCAGTACTTC
>TRBV7-9|TRBJ2-7|few|.
CASSLVELGGQYF
TGTGCCAGCAGCTTAGTAGAGTTGGGAGGGCAGTACTTC
>TRBV28|TRBJ2-7|.|TRBD1
CASSSPGQRPYEQYF
TGTGCCAGCAGTTCACCGGGACAGAGACCCTACGAGCAGTACTTC